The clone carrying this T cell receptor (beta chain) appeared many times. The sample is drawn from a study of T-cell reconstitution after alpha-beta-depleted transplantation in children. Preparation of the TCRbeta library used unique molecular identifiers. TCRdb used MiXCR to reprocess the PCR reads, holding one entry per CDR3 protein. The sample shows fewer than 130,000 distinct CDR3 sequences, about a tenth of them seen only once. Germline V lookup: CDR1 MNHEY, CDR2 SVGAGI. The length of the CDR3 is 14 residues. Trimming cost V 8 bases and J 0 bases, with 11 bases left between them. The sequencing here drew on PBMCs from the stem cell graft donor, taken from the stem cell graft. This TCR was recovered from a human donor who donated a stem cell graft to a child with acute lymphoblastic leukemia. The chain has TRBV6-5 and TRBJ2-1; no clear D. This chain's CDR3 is CASPPSSSYNEQFF. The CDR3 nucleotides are TGTGCCAGCCCCCCCAGCAGCTCCTACAATGAGCAGTTCTTC.